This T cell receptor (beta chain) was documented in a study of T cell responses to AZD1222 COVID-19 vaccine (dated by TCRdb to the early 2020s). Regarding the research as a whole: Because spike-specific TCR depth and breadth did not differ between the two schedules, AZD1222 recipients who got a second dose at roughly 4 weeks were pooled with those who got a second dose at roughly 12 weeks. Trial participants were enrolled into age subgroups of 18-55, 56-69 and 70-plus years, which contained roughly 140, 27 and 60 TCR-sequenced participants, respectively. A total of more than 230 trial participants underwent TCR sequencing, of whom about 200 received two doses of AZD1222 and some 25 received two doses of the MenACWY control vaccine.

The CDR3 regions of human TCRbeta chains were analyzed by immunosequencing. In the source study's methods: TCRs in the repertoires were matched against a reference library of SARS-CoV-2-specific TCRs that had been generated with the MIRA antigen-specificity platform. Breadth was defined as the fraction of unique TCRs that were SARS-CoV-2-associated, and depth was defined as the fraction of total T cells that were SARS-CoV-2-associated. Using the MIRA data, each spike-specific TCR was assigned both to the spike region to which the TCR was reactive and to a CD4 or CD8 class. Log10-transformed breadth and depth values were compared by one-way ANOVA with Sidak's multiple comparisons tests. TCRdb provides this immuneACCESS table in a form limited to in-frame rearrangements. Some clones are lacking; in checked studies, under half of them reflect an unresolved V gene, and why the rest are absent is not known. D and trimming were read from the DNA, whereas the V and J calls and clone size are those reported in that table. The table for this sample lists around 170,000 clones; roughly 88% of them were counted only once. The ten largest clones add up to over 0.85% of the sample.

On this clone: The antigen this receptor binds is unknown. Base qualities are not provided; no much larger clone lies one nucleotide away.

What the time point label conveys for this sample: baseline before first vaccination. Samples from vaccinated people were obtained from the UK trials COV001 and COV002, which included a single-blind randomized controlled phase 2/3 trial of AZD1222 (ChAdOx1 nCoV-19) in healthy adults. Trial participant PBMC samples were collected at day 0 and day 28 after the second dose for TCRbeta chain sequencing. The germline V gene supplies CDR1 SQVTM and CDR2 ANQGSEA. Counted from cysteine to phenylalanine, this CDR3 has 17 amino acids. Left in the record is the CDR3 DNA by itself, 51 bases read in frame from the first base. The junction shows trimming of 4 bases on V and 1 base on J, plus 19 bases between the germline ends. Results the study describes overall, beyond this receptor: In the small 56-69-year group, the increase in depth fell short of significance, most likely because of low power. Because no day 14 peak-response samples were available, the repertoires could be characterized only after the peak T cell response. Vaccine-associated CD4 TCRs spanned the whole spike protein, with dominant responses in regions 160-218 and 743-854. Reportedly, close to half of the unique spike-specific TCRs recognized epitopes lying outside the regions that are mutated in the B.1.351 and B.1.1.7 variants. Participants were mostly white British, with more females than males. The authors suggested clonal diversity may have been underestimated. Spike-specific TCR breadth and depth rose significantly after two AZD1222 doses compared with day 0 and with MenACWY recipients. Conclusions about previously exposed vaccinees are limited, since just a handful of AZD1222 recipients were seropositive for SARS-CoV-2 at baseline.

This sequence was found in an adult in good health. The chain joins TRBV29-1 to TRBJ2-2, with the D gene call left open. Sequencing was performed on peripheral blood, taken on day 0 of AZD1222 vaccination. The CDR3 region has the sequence CSVVAPLGIGNTGELFF. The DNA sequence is TGCAGCGTTGTGGCCCCTCTGGGGATTGGGAACACCGGGGAGCTGTTTTTT.